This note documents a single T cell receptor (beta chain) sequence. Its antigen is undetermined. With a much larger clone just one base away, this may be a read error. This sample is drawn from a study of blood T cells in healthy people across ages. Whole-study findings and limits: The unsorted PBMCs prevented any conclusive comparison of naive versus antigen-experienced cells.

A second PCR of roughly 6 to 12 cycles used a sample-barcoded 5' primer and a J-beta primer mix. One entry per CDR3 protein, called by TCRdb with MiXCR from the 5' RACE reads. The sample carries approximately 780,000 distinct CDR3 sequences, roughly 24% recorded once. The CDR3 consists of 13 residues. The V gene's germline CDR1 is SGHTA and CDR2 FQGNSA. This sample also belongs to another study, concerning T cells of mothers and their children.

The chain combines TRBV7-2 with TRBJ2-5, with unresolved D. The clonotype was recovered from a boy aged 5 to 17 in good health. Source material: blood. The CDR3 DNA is TGTGCCAGCAGCTTTTCCTACCAAGAGACCCAGCACTTC. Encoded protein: CASSFSYQETQHF.